The 21 T cell receptor beta chains in this list originate from one sample, sequenced in a study of blood T cell repertoires in COVID-19. Sequencing was performed with immunoSEQ multiplex PCR; in TCRdb, only in-frame clones are kept and a portion is missing. Here the sample spans around 190,000 clones, roughly 81% being singletons. The sequenced material came from peripheral blood. The receptors stem from a woman between 40 and 50 years old with COVID-19, enrolled during active disease.

DNA for the CDR3: TGTGCCAGCAGTCAGGGATCGGGCGAGGCGCAGTATTTT. This gives the protein CASSQGSGEAQYF. The chain employs TRBV12-3 or TRBV12-4 and TRBJ2-3; D may be TRBD1 (5 bases). V lost 5 bases and J lost 10, with 16 bases in between. The CDR3 has 13 amino acids.

The V gene is TRBV24-1, the J gene TRBJ2-3, with 8 bases fitting TRBD1. CDR1 is KGHDR and CDR2 is SFDVKD in the germline V gene. This CDR3 has 16 residues. With V trimmed by 10 bases and J by 2 bases, 13 bases remained unmatched. CDR3 coding DNA: TGTGCCACTAAACGCCACCGGGACAGGTACACAGATACGCAGTATTTT. It codes for CATKRHRDRYTDTQYF.

This clone was seen more than once but under ten times. The chain joins TRBV5-4 to TRBJ1-2, with D perhaps matching TRBD1 (6 bases). V lost 6 bases, J lost 7 bases, and 22 bases lay in between. CDR1 SGHNT and CDR2 YYREEE come from the germline V gene (reference sequence). The CDR3 covers 15 residues. The CDR3 region has the DNA TGTGCCAGCACGACCCGGGGGCAAGGGGGGGTTGGCTACACCTTC. Encoded protein: CASTTRGQGGVGYTF.

This chain connects TRBV5-4 to TRBJ2-1; TRBD2 might be the D (6 bases). CDR1 and CDR2 from the germline V gene are SGHNT and YYREEE (reference sequence). This CDR3 is 11 amino acids long. The V end lost 8 bases, the J end lost 7 bases, and 10 bases lay between the germline ends. The CDR3 loop reads CASTRGNEQFF. CDR3 in DNA: TGTGCCAGTACTCGGGGGAATGAGCAGTTCTTC.

J is TRBJ2-3 and V is TRBV6-5, with D hard to call. The germline V gene encodes CDR1 MNHEY and CDR2 SVGAGI. V dropped 2 bases and J dropped 0 bases, with 9 bases sitting between them. There are 15 residues in the CDR3. CDR3 in DNA: TGTGCCAGCAGTTACGCTGGCTCTAGCACAGATACGCAGTATTTT. Translated, it gives CASSYAGSSTDTQYF.

The CDR3 loop reads CASREGGSTDTQYF. CDR3 sequence (DNA): TGCGCCAGCAGGGAGGGAGGAAGCACAGATACGCAGTATTTT. The chain recombines TRBV10-2 with TRBJ2-3, with D possibly TRBD2 on 6 matching bases. This CDR3 comprises 14 residues. The germline CDR1 and CDR2 sequences are WSHSY and SAAADI. V lost 6 bases, J lost 0 bases, and 10 bases lay in between.

This sequence joins TRBV7-3 and TRBJ2-1; perhaps TRBD1 as D (6 bases). Between the trimmed V and J ends, which lost 0 bases and 10 bases, there was a span of 16 bases. The CDR3 runs to 15 residues. Germline assignment: CDR1 SGHTA and CDR2 FQGTGA. CDR3 DNA sequence: TGTGCCAGCAGCTTAACGTTTCAGGGGCCGAACGAGCAGTTCTTC. As protein: CASSLTFQGPNEQFF. The entire variable domain, with the rest obtained from reference TRBV7-3 and TRBJ2-1, is as follows: GAGVSQTPSNKVTEKGKYVELRCDPISGHTALYWYRQSLGQGPEFLIYFQGTGAADDSGLPNDRFFAVRPEGSVSTLKIQRTERGDSAVYLCASSLTFQGPNEQFFGPGTRLTVL.

This sequence joins TRBV9 and TRBJ2-3; 7 bases line up with TRBD2. With 3 bases clipped from V and 5 bases from J, the junction kept 9 bases outside the gene matches. This CDR3 has 15 amino acids. From germline, CDR1 is SGDLS and CDR2 YYNGEE. CDR3 amino acids: CASSATGLGLDTQYF. CDR3 sequence (DNA): TGTGCCAGCAGCGCGACTGGACTAGGTCTAGATACGCAGTATTTT. Full variable domain (missing parts from reference TRBV9 and TRBJ2-3): DSGVTQTPKHLITATGQRVTLRCSPRSGDLSVYWYQQSLDQGLQFLIQYYNGEERAKGNILERFSAQQFPDLHSELNLSSLELGDSALYFCASSATGLGLDTQYFGPGTRLTVL.

This chain uses TRBV4-1 with TRBJ2-1; TRBD2 matches at 10 bases. V shed 2 bases, J shed 5 bases, and the junction held 9 bases outside the gene matches. Germline V lookup: CDR1 MGHRA, CDR2 YSYEKL. This CDR3 comprises 17 residues. CDR3 sequence (DNA): TGCGCCAGCAGCCAAACCGGACTAGCGGAAAACGACAATGAGCAGTTCTTC. This codes for CASSQTGLAENDNEQFF.

The V gene is TRBV5-4, the J gene TRBJ2-1, with 14 nucleotides matching TRBD2. From germline, CDR1 is SGHNT and CDR2 YYREEE (reference sequence). The CDR3 extends over 15 amino acids. The junction had 7 bases not matched to a gene; V was cut back by 10 bases and J by 4 bases. CDR3 DNA: TGTGCCTCCCGACTAGCGGGGGGGAGGTACAATGAGCAGTTCTTC. Translation gives CASRLAGGRYNEQFF. Filled out from reference TRBV5-4 and TRBJ2-1, the complete variable domain reads ETGVTQSPTHLIKTRGQQVTLRCSSQSGHNTVSWYQQALGQGPQFIFQYYREEENGRGNFPPRFSGLQFPNYSSELNVNALELDDSALYLCASRLAGGRYNEQFFGPGTRLTVL.

The chain employs TRBV7-6 and TRBJ2-3, with a possible D match to TRBD1 (5 bases). V lost 5 bases, J lost 2 bases, and 11 bases lay in between. CDR1 and CDR2 (germline): SGHVS, FNYEAQ. The CDR3 consists of 14 residues. The CDR3 bases are TGTGCCAGCAGCGTGACAGTCATCACAGATACGCAGTATTTT. This gives the protein CASSVTVITDTQYF.

The V gene is TRBV7-8, the J gene TRBJ2-5; 7 nucleotides match TRBD2. CDR3 length: 17 amino acids. From germline, CDR1 is SGHVS and CDR2 FQNEAQ. The V and J ends lost 1 base and 5 bases, in that order; junction bases with no gene match: 13. DNA of the CDR3: TGTGCCAGCAGCTTAGTGCGGCTAGCGGATAGGGATGAGACCCAGTACTTC. As protein: CASSLVRLADRDETQYF.

The chain joins TRBV28 to TRBJ1-2; D is undetermined. Trimming pared 8 bases from V and 0 bases from J, leaving 4 bases between. The CDR3 consists of 11 residues. The germline gives CDR1 MDHEN, CDR2 SYDVKM. CDR3 region: CASETNYGYTF. Written as DNA, the CDR3 is TGTGCCAGCGAGACTAACTATGGCTACACCTTC.

This clone was counted once. The V gene is TRBV7-2, the J gene TRBJ2-7, with no clear D. The V end was cut by 0 bases, the J end by 0 bases, with 6 bases between. The germline CDR1 and CDR2 sequences are SGHTA and FQGNSA. This CDR3 has 14 amino acids. The CDR3 reads CASSLASTSYEQYF. The DNA for the CDR3 is TGTGCCAGCAGCTTAGCTAGCACCTCCTACGAGCAGTACTTC.

There are a few counts of this clone. The chain uses TRBV7-9 and TRBJ1-4, with D perhaps matching TRBD1 (5 bases). Germline CDR1 SEHNR, CDR2 FQNEAQ (reference sequence). This CDR3 spans 16 amino acids. V was cut by 1 base and J by 8 bases, with 17 bases left in between. CDR3 amino acids: CASSLGSRAFGEKLFF. For the CDR3, the DNA is TGTGCCAGCAGCTTAGGCTCCAGGGCTTTTGGGGAAAAACTGTTTTTT.

V and J are TRBV24-1 and TRBJ2-4; 7 nucleotides match TRBD2. V dropped 3 bases and J dropped 5; count of bases not matched to a gene: 9. The CDR3 extends over 16 amino acids. Looked up from germline, CDR1 is KGHDR and CDR2 is SFDVKD. The CDR3 here is CATSDPSGEGQNIQYF. The CDR3 DNA reads as TGTGCCACCAGTGATCCCAGCGGGGAGGGGCAAAACATTCAGTACTTC.

This chain joins TRBV3-1 (or the pseudogene TRBV3-2) and TRBJ2-3; unclear D gene. V lost 4 bases and J lost 5, with 13 bases in between. The CDR3 sequence is 14 residues long. Germline CDR1 is LGHDT and CDR2 is YNNKEL (reference sequence). DNA of the CDR3: TGTGCCAGCAGCCTCTCCCGCGCCGTAGATACGCAGTATTTT. This gives the protein CASSLSRAVDTQYF.

The chain uses TRBV7-2 and TRBJ2-1; 13 bases fit TRBD2. V lost 5 bases, J lost 5 bases, and 3 bases stayed unmatched. Germline-derived CDR1 and CDR2 are SGHTA and FQGNSA. This CDR3 has 15 amino acids. The CDR3 region has the DNA TGTGCCAGCAGCACGGGACTAGCGGGGAACAATGAGCAGTTCTTC. It encodes CASSTGLAGNNEQFF.

The rearrangement uses TRBV6-5 and TRBJ2-1; possibly TRBD1 for D (7 bases). CDR1 is MNHEY and CDR2 is SVGAGI in the germline V gene. CDR3 length: 16 residues. The V end lost 2 bases, the J end lost 7 bases, and 18 bases lay between the germline ends. The CDR3 coding sequence is TGTGCCAGCAGTTACGGCGGAGGGGGCAGGGGAAATGAGCAGTTCTTC. Its protein is CASSYGGGGRGNEQFF.

The V gene is TRBV7-2, the J gene TRBJ2-1; 7 positions agree with TRBD2. The CDR3 has 14 residues. The germline CDR1 and CDR2 sequences are SGHTA and FQGNSA. V lost 1 base to trimming and J lost 6 bases; unmatched junction nucleotides: 3. The CDR3 spells CASSLDGLGNEQFF. The CDR3 DNA sequence: TGTGCCAGCAGCTTAGATGGACTAGGCAATGAGCAGTTCTTC.

The chain employs TRBV7-9 and TRBJ2-3; D remains ambiguous. The V end was cut by 1 base, the J end by 0 bases, with 11 bases between. The CDR3 runs 16 residues. Germline V gene lookup returns CDR1 SEHNR and CDR2 FQNEAQ (reference sequence). The CDR3 bases are TGTGCCAGCAGCTTAGAACCAGGAACTAGCACAGATACGCAGTATTTT. Its translation is CASSLEPGTSTDTQYF. Supplemented by reference TRBV7-9 and TRBJ2-3, the full variable domain reads DTGVSQNPRHKITKRGQNVTFRCDPISEHNRLYWYRQTLGQGPEFLTYFQNEAQLEKSRLLSDRFSAERPKGSFSTLEIQRTEQGDSAMYLCASSLEPGTSTDTQYFGPGTRLTVL.